Each of the 2 T cell receptor beta chains below was sequenced from the same sample in a study of shared clonotypes between healthy human individuals. Sequencing was performed with immunoSEQ multiplex PCR; in TCRdb, only in-frame clones are kept and a portion is missing. The sample contains 2,500,000 or so clones, 93% of which appear only once. Sequencing input: naive CD4+ T cells from PBMCs. The sample's subset: CD45RA+ positively selected. These receptors originate from a man aged 18 to 30 in good health. Some clones in this sample may be carry-over from other donors' samples.

CDR3 sequence: CASSKSGQPGELFF. CDR3 DNA sequence: TGTGCCAGTAGTAAATCGGGACAGCCCGGGGAGCTGTTTTTT. The rearrangement uses TRBV19 and TRBJ2-2, with 7 bases identical to TRBD1. The CDR3 has 14 residues. Germline V gene lookup returns CDR1 LNHDA and CDR2 SQIVND (reference sequence). With 4 bases clipped from V and 6 bases from J, the junction kept 5 bases outside the gene matches.

This clone was counted once. The genes are TRBV7-2 and TRBJ2-3; no clear D. Germline lookup yields CDR1 SGHTA and CDR2 FQGNSA. The CDR3 has 12 amino acids. Trimming cost V 7 bases and J 1 base, with 6 bases left between them. The CDR3 DNA sequence: TGTGCCAGCACCCCGGGCACAGATACGCAGTATTTT. This translates into CASTPGTDTQYF.